What follows are 13 T cell receptor beta chains derived from one specimen sequenced in a study of blood T cell repertoires in COVID-19. Using immunoSEQ multiplex PCR, the repertoire was profiled, and TCRdb retains in-frame clones only, with some absent. The sample lists around 250,000 clones, approximately 89% occurring once. The sample taken for sequencing was PBMCs or T cells enriched from blood (not recorded which). These receptors were obtained from a man between 40 and 49 years old who had been exposed to COVID-19.

This clone was recorded only once. The CDR3 DNA follows: TGCGCCAGCAGCTTGACAGGACAGGACTCCTACGAGCAGTACTTC. The encoded protein is CASSLTGQDSYEQYF. The rearrangement uses TRBV5-1 and TRBJ2-7; TRBD1 agrees at 7 bases. The V gene's germline CDR1 is SGHRS and CDR2 YFSETQ. CDR3 length equals 15 residues. Germline trimming cut 1 base from V and 0 bases from J; bases unmatched to any gene: 4.

The chain carries TRBV2 and TRBJ2-7, with D perhaps matching TRBD2 (6 bases). The V end was cut by 7 bases, the J end by 6 bases, with 19 bases between. Looked up from germline, CDR1 is SNHLY and CDR2 is FYNNEI. The CDR3 has 14 residues. The CDR3 DNA follows: TGTGCCAGCAAGAACATGGCAGCGCGGGGCGAGCAGTACTTC. This sequence encodes CASKNMAARGEQYF.

The rearrangement uses TRBV10-3 and TRBJ1-3, with TRBD1 matching over 9 bases. The V gene end was trimmed by 5 bases and the J gene end by 4 bases; junction bases not matched to a gene: 3. This CDR3 contains 14 residues. Germline CDR1 is ENHRY and CDR2 is SYGVKD. The CDR3 sequence: CAISLDRGGNTIYF. The CDR3 nucleotides read TGTGCCATCAGTTTGGACAGGGGCGGAAACACCATATATTTT.

The chain uses TRBV28 and TRBJ2-7, with D possibly TRBD1 on 6 matching bases. This CDR3 has 16 amino acids. The germline gives CDR1 MDHEN, CDR2 SYDVKM. Trimming shortened V by 4 bases and J by 1 base, and 17 bases separated the two germline ends. The CDR3 protein is CASSSTTGFTSYEQYF. In DNA form, the CDR3 reads TGTGCCAGCAGTTCTACGACAGGTTTTACGTCCTACGAGCAGTACTTC. Full variable domain (rest looked up from reference TRBV28 and TRBJ2-7): DVKVTQSSRYLVKRTGEKVFLECVQDMDHENMFWYRQDPGLGLRLIYFSYDVKMKEKGDIPEGYSVSREKKERFSLILESASTNQTSMYLCASSSTTGFTSYEQYFGPGTRLTVT.

J is TRBJ2-2 and V is TRBV19; TRBD1 matches 9 bases. V was pared by 5 bases and J by 6 bases, with 25 bases of the junction left unmatched. The CDR3 is made up of 21 amino acids. Germline V gene data show CDR1 as LNHDA and CDR2 as SQIVND (reference sequence). CDR3 bases: TGTGCCAGTAGTCAAACGACCCCGGACAGGGGTACCCCTGGCGATCCCGGGGAGCTGTTTTTT. This encodes CASSQTTPDRGTPGDPGELFF.

This chain uses TRBV19 with TRBJ2-7; a possible D gene is TRBD2 (6 bases). The length of the CDR3 is 13 residues. Germline V lookup: CDR1 LNHDA, CDR2 SQIVND (reference sequence). Between the trimmed V and J ends, which lost 3 bases and 3 bases, there was a span of 9 bases. The CDR3 DNA reads as TGTGCCAGTAGTATGTACGGGGGCTACGAGCAGTACTTC. It codes for CASSMYGGYEQYF.

This clone was seen only once. The chain employs TRBV5-1 and TRBJ2-5; D is possibly TRBD2 (5 bases). With 5 bases removed from V and 0 bases from J, the gap between germline ends came to 5 bases. The CDR3 covers 12 residues. The germline V gene encodes CDR1 SGHRS and CDR2 YFSETQ. In DNA form, the CDR3 reads TGCGCCAGCAGGGACTACCAAGAGACCCAGTACTTC. As protein: CASRDYQETQYF.

This clone was recorded a few times. The CDR3 nucleotides are TGCAGTGCTAGTTGGGGGCGAAGCAATCAGCCCCAGCATTTT. It yields the protein CSASWGRSNQPQHF. V is TRBV20-1 and J is TRBJ1-5, with a weak D call TRBD1 (6 bases). Germline CDR1 DFQATT, CDR2 SNEGSKA (reference sequence). The CDR3 extends over 14 amino acids. V was cut by 3 bases and J by 1 base, with 10 bases left in between.

The chain recombines TRBV7-2 with TRBJ1-4; D possibly corresponds to TRBD1 (6 bases). V was pared by 0 bases and J by 3 bases, with 14 bases between. Germline V gene data show CDR1 as SGHTA and CDR2 as FQGNSA. CDR3 size: 17 residues. The CDR3, as DNA: TGTGCCAGCAGCTTAGCGGGGGCAGGGTCGGCTAATGAAAAACTGTTTTTT. As protein: CASSLAGAGSANEKLFF.

The chain uses TRBV18 and TRBJ2-1; 7 nucleotides match TRBD2. The germline V gene encodes CDR1 KGHSH and CDR2 LQKENI. V was pared by 6 bases and J by 4 bases, with 9 bases of the junction left unmatched. The CDR3 spans 15 residues. The CDR3 DNA reads as TGTGCCAGCTCCCCTGGACTGGGGGGGTACAATGAGCAGTTCTTC. Encoded protein: CASSPGLGGYNEQFF.

The chain couples TRBV5-4 to TRBJ1-3; D gene unclear. Germline V CDR1 and CDR2: SGHNT, YYREEE (reference sequence). The CDR3 sequence is 14 residues long. The germline V and J ends were trimmed by 3 bases and 3 bases, with 10 bases remaining between them. Here the CDR3 DNA reads TGTGCCAGCAGCTCTGAGGTTTTTGGAAACACCATATATTTT. Protein: CASSSEVFGNTIYF.

This rearrangement joins TRBV19 to TRBJ1-2, with 7 nucleotides matching TRBD1. There are 14 residues in the CDR3. From germline, CDR1 is LNHDA and CDR2 SQIVND (reference sequence). V dropped 10 bases and J dropped 8; count of bases not matched to a gene: 16. The CDR3: CATSHGGTASGYTF. The CDR3 coding sequence is TGTGCCACATCCCATGGCGGGACAGCTTCGGGCTACACCTTC.

The rearrangement links TRBV18 to TRBJ2-5, with D perhaps TRBD2 (5 bases). Germline values: CDR1 KGHSH, CDR2 LQKENI. V was shortened by 2 bases and J by 1 base, with 17 bases between the two germline ends. The CDR3 has 17 amino acids. The CDR3 here is CASSPEGLATFQETQYF. CDR3 bases: TGTGCCAGCTCACCAGAAGGACTCGCAACCTTCCAAGAGACCCAGTACTTC.